Listed here are 21 T cell receptor beta chains from one sample, sequenced in a study of blood T cell repertoires in COVID-19. Here immunoSEQ multiplex PCR was the method, and the copy in TCRdb shows in-frame clones only, minus some. The data show 200,000 to 250,000 clones, under 85% seen once. Sequencing used peripheral blood. These receptors originate from a woman aged 80 or over with COVID-19, enrolled during active disease.

The chain joins TRBV4-1 to TRBJ1-2; D is perhaps TRBD1 (5 bases). Germline V CDR1 and CDR2: MGHRA, YSYEKL. This CDR3 spans 16 amino acids. V was clipped by 3 bases and J by 4 bases, with 18 bases between them. CDR3 protein: CASSQGRTRMSYGYTF. CDR3 DNA: TGCGCCAGCAGCCAGGGTCGGACAAGGATGAGCTATGGCTACACCTTC.

This clone was recorded a few times. The V gene is TRBV3-1 (or the pseudogene TRBV3-2), the J gene TRBJ2-7; TRBD2 matches 8 bases. This CDR3 spans 14 amino acids. Germline V gene sequence: CDR1 LGHDT, CDR2 YNNKEL (reference sequence). Trimming cost V 10 bases and J 3 bases; bases outside gene matches: 11. The CDR3 sequence: CATSRDSGNYEQYF. Written as DNA, the CDR3 is TGTGCCACCTCCCGCGATAGCGGGAACTACGAGCAGTACTTC.

This rearrangement joins TRBV5-1 to TRBJ2-2; unclear D gene. The CDR3 contains 15 residues. Germline V gene lookup returns CDR1 SGHRS and CDR2 YFSETQ. V lost 6 bases, J lost 1 base, and 13 bases lay in between. CDR3 nucleotides: TGCGCCAGCACCCCTCCCAGAGGGAACACCGGGGAGCTGTTTTTT. It encodes CASTPPRGNTGELFF.

J is TRBJ1-1 and V is TRBV12-5, with 7 positions matching TRBD1. Germline assignment: CDR1 LGHNT and CDR2 FRNRAP. The trim removed 0 bases at V and 6 bases at J, leaving 4 bases unmatched. The length of the CDR3 is 14 residues. The CDR3 is CASGLVQGSPEAFF. DNA of the CDR3: TGTGCTAGTGGTTTGGTACAGGGGTCCCCTGAAGCTTTCTTT. The full variable domain, in which reference TRBV12-5 and TRBJ1-1 provide the parts outside the CDR3, is DARVTQTPRHKVTEMGQEVTMRCQPILGHNTVFWYRQTMMQGLELLAYFRNRAPLDDSGMPKDRFSAEMPDATLATLKIQPSEPRDSAVYFCASGLVQGSPEAFFGQGTRLTVV.

The chain recombines TRBV27 with TRBJ1-2; a weak D match, TRBD1 (6 bases). CDR1 is MNHEY, CDR2 SMNVEV, per germline (reference sequence). Trimming removed 4 bases from V and 8 bases from J, with 17 bases in between. The CDR3 extends over 14 amino acids. The CDR3 sequence: CASSSGTQSKGYTF. The CDR3 bases are TGTGCCAGCAGTTCCGGGACACAAAGTAAAGGCTACACCTTC.

The chain has TRBV6-1 and TRBJ2-7; 8 positions match TRBD2. The CDR3 is 20 residues long. CDR1 and CDR2 from the germline V gene are MNHNS and SASEGT. V gave up 0 bases and J gave up 5 bases; unmatched junction bases: 21. The CDR3 nucleotides are TGTGCCAGCAGTGAAGCGCTGCGGCGGGGGGCCGGACCCCTGGACGACGAGCAGTACTTC. Amino acids: CASSEALRRGAGPLDDEQYF.

The chain links TRBV5-1 to TRBJ2-1, with D perhaps matching TRBD1 (6 bases). V dropped 0 bases and J dropped 7 bases, with 8 bases sitting between them. Germline assignment: CDR1 SGHRS and CDR2 YFSETQ. This CDR3 region has 13 residues. For the CDR3, the DNA is TGCGCCAGCAGCTTGGGACAGGCGAATGAGCAGTTCTTC. Amino acids: CASSLGQANEQFF.

CDR3 sequence (DNA): TGTGCCAGCAGGACGACAGGGGTTGATACGCAGTATTTT. This gives the protein CASRTTGVDTQYF. The chain employs TRBV6-5 and TRBJ2-3; 8 bases match TRBD1. The CDR3 has 13 residues. CDR1 MNHEY and CDR2 SVGAGI come from the germline V gene. J gave up 6 bases and V 6 bases, and 5 bases lay outside the gene matches.

The rearrangement links TRBV5-1 to TRBJ2-7; D might be TRBD2 (6 bases). The CDR3 has 15 amino acids. Between the trimmed V and J ends, which lost 3 bases and 5 bases, there was a span of 18 bases. The V gene's germline CDR1 is SGHRS and CDR2 YFSETQ. CDR3 residues: CASSSGTGTGDEQYF. CDR3 nucleotide sequence: TGCGCCAGCAGCTCCGGGACCGGGACTGGGGACGAGCAGTACTTC.

V is TRBV6-5 and J is TRBJ1-5, with 7 bases that match TRBD1. This CDR3 spans 13 amino acids. Germline values: CDR1 MNHEY, CDR2 SVGAGI. The CDR3 is CAAERGRNQPQHF. CDR3 in DNA: TGTGCAGCTGAGAGGGGGCGAAATCAGCCCCAGCATTTT.

The chain carries TRBV4-2 and TRBJ1-1, with D possibly matching TRBD1 (5 bases). Germline V lookup: CDR1 LGHNA, CDR2 YNFKEQ. V shed 4 bases and J shed 2 bases, with 17 bases lying between them. The length of the CDR3 is 16 residues. The CDR3 sequence: CASSRRVDRPNTEAFF. CDR3 bases: TGTGCCAGCAGCCGAAGAGTAGACAGACCCAACACTGAAGCTTTCTTT.

The chain has TRBV5-1 and TRBJ2-1; 9 bases are a match to TRBD1. There are 16 residues in the CDR3. In germline, CDR1 is SGHRS, CDR2 YFSETQ. V was clipped by 1 base and J by 5 bases; unmatched bases: 7. This CDR3 reads CASSLSGTGWDNEQFF. The CDR3 DNA reads as TGCGCCAGCAGCTTGAGCGGGACAGGGTGGGACAATGAGCAGTTCTTC.

The rearrangement joins TRBV3-1 (or the pseudogene TRBV3-2) to TRBJ1-2, with TRBD1 matching over 10 bases. In germline, CDR1 is LGHDT, CDR2 YNNKEL (reference sequence). The length of the CDR3 is 16 residues. V lost 0 bases, J lost 10 bases, and 11 bases stayed unmatched. The CDR3 reads CASSQDPTGGAEDYTF. Here the CDR3 DNA reads TGTGCCAGCAGCCAAGACCCGACAGGGGGCGCAGAGGACTACACCTTC.

The V gene is TRBV6-1, the J gene TRBJ2-7; D is perhaps TRBD1 (5 bases). The CDR3 extends over 14 amino acids. Trimming shortened V by 2 bases and J by 6 bases, and 14 bases separated the two germline ends. The germline CDR1 and CDR2 sequences are MNHNS and SASEGT. Written as DNA, the CDR3 is TGTGCCAGCAGTGAATATACCCCTAGGGGCGAGCAGTACTTC. It encodes CASSEYTPRGEQYF.

The chain uses TRBV20-1 and TRBJ1-5, with 8 bases lining up with TRBD1. Trimming took 3 bases from V and 6 from J; bases not matched to a gene: 10. This CDR3 is 15 amino acids long. Germline V CDR1 and CDR2: DFQATT, SNEGSKA (reference sequence). The chain's CDR3 is CSASDPTGASQPQHF. The CDR3, as DNA: TGCAGTGCTAGTGACCCGACAGGGGCGAGTCAGCCCCAGCATTTT.

This rearrangement joins TRBV5-1 to TRBJ1-2, with TRBD1 as a possible D gene (6 bases). The V gene's germline CDR1 is SGHRS and CDR2 YFSETQ. The V end was cut by 0 bases, the J end by 6 bases, with 9 bases between. This CDR3 region has 13 residues. The CDR3 loop reads CASSLENRDGYTF. The CDR3 DNA sequence: TGCGCCAGCAGCTTGGAAAACAGGGATGGCTACACCTTC.

The chain links TRBV6-1 to TRBJ1-1; a possible D gene is TRBD1 (6 bases). The CDR3 is 15 amino acids. The germline gives CDR1 MNHNS, CDR2 SASEGT. Trimming left V 7 bases short and J 1 base short, with 16 bases between. In DNA form, the CDR3 reads TGTGCCAGCACCACCTTTACAGGGACGAACACTGAAGCTTTCTTT. This translates into CASTTFTGTNTEAFF.

DNA for the CDR3: TGCGCCAGCCAGAACCTAGACGGGAACACTGAAGCTTTCTTT. Protein: CASQNLDGNTEAFF. The V gene is TRBV5-1, the J gene TRBJ1-1, with D hard to call. V was trimmed by 7 bases and J by 1 base, leaving 14 bases between them. Per germline, CDR1 SGHRS and CDR2 YFSETQ. The CDR3 is 14 residues long.

The V call is TRBV5-1, the J call TRBJ2-5, with D possibly called TRBD1 or TRBD2 (6 bases each). The CDR3 has 15 amino acids. Germline V gene data show CDR1 as SGHRS and CDR2 as YFSETQ. V was trimmed by 4 bases and J by 5 bases, leaving 18 bases between them. The CDR3: CASSLGGPFSETQYF. CDR3 DNA sequence: TGCGCCAGCAGCCTGGGGGGCCCCTTCTCTGAGACCCAGTACTTC.

J is TRBJ2-2 and V is TRBV5-5; maybe TRBD1 (6 bases). Germline V CDR1 and CDR2: SGHKS, YYEKEE (reference sequence). CDR3 length: 14 amino acids. The V and J ends lost 3 bases and 1 base respectively, with 7 bases between them. The CDR3 region is CASSSGQNTGELFF. As DNA, the CDR3 is TGTGCCAGCAGCTCGGGACAGAACACCGGGGAGCTGTTTTTT.

The rearrangement links TRBV27 to TRBJ1-4; D remains ambiguous. Germline V lookup: CDR1 MNHEY, CDR2 SMNVEV (reference sequence). CDR3 length equals 15 residues. V dropped 3 bases and J dropped 8 bases, with 16 bases sitting between them. DNA for the CDR3: TGTGCCAGCAGTTTTATGGGAGGGCATGGAGAAAAACTGTTTTTT. It encodes CASSFMGGHGEKLFF.